This TCR beta chain came from a study of blood T cells in healthy people across ages. This CDR3 is 14 amino acids long. Germline V gene lookup returns CDR1 SQVTM and CDR2 ANQGSEA. Together with a sample-barcoded 5' primer, a J-beta primer mix was included in a second PCR lasting about 7 to 11 cycles. TCRdb fed the 5' RACE reads into MiXCR, producing one record per CDR3 protein. The sample contains under 2,000,000 distinct CDR3 sequences, around half of which appear only once. The rearrangement links TRBV29-1 to TRBJ2-1; 11 nucleotides match TRBD2. The receptor comes from a woman between 35 and 50 years old in good health. The sequenced material came from blood. For the CDR3, the DNA is TGCAGAGTTCGTCTAGCGGGGGGTTACAATGAGCAGTTCTTC. It is translated as CRVRLAGGYNEQFF.